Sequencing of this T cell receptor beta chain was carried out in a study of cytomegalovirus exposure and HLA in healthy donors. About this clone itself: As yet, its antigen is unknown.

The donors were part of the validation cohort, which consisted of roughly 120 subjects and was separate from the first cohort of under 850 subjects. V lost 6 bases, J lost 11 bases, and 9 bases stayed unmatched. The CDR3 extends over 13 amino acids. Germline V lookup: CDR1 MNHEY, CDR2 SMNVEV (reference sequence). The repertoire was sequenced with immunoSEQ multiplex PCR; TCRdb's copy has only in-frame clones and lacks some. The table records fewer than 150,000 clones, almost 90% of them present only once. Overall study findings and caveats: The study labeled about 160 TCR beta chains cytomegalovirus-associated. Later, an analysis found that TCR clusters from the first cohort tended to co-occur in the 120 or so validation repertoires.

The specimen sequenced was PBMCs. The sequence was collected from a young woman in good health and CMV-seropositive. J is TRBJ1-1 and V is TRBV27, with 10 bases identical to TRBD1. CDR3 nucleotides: TGTGCCAGCAGCACCGGACAGGGGGGCCGGGCTTTCTTT. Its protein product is CASSTGQGGRAFF.